This record looks at one TCR beta chain sequence and its context. This sample is drawn from a study of technical replicates of blood from a few donors. CDR1 is GTSNPN, CDR2 SVGIG, per germline (reference sequence). The V gene end was trimmed by 5 bases and the J gene end by 6 bases; junction bases not matched to a gene: 4. The CDR3 has 13 amino acids. Generated by immunoSEQ multiplex PCR, the TCRdb table keeps only in-frame clones and is missing some. The sample has under 95,000 clones, 98% seen once. Sequenced: T cells isolated from PBMCs. The receptor's source is a human donor in good health. The chain carries TRBV30 and TRBJ1-6; 7 positions match TRBD1. CDR3 region: CAWGTATNSPLHF. The CDR3, as DNA: TGTGCCTGGGGGACAGCAACTAATTCACCCCTCCACTTT.